This TCR beta chain was identified in a study of a mutant IDH1 vaccine in newly diagnosed glioma (dated by TCRdb to the early 2020s). For the wider study: Across visits V03 through V10, patients got a total of eight vaccinations, given in weeks 1, 3, 5, 7, 11, 15, 19 and 23. Vaccination began 4-6 weeks after radiotherapy alone, or alongside temozolomide cycles in the chemotherapy-containing groups. Of the roughly 30 treated patients, around 62% were male and approximately 38% were female, and a mean age of around 40 years was recorded. Before enrollment, patients had received standard therapy of radiotherapy alone, temozolomide alone, or radiochemotherapy with temozolomide; most received the combination. Six visits were used for peripheral blood collection: V03 (baseline), V05, V07, V10, V12 and V13. For exploratory analyses, about two dozen treated patients had longitudinal TCRB deep sequencing done wherever samples were available.

Results and caveats for the whole study, not just this receptor: The authors noted that analyses of patient blood samples could not be reproduced because of sample limitations. Vaccine-induced immune responses across multiple MHC alleles were detected in approximately 93% of patients. Availability determined which PBMC samples were chosen for TCRB deep sequencing. No apparent relationship was observed between pseudoprogression and alterations in the top peripheral T cell clonotypes detected by TCRB sequencing.

Library creation used the immunoSEQ multiplex PCR assay. Rearranged TCR beta chain sequences were amplified using the hsTCRB Kit according to the manufacturer's protocol. Sequencing of TCRB libraries was carried out on an Illumina MiSeq. The published analysis was carried out like this. Demultiplexing, trimming and gene mapping were performed with the kit vendor's proprietary platform. TCRdb provides this immuneACCESS table in a form limited to in-frame rearrangements. Some clones are lacking; in checked studies, under half of them reflect an unresolved V gene, and why the rest are absent is not known. V and J calls and clone size follow that table, whereas D and trimming were derived from the DNA. Across this sample there are about 82,000 clones, with about 82% seen only once. The ten largest clones take up 2% to 2.5% of the sample. The label giving this sample's time point can be read as: week 23, last vaccination. Each vaccine dose was 300 ug of a 20-mer mutant IDH1 peptide in Montanide, given subcutaneously with topical imiquimod. All donors had newly diagnosed IDH1-mutant astrocytomas of WHO grade 3 or 4 that showed loss of nuclear ATRX. The samples were drawn from NOA16, a multicentre, single-arm, open-label phase I trial in Germany that tested a mutant IDH1 peptide vaccine in humans for the first time. The DNeasy Blood and Tissue Kit was used to extract genomic DNA from EDTA blood for TCRB sequencing.

About this clone: This clone's antigen is unknown. Base qualities are not at hand, and no much larger clone is one base apart.

CDR1 LGHNA and CDR2 YSLEER were looked up in the germline V gene. The CDR3 spans 14 residues, from the cysteine through the phenylalanine. Of all the DNA, just the CDR3 is kept, 42 bases in frame from base 1. The material was PBMCs, obtained from a glioma patient whose treatment included an IDH1 peptide vaccine. Recombination connected TRBV4-3 to TRBJ2-5, with the D gene not confidently named. The DNA end lines up better with TRBJ2-7; the J call may be wrong. This TCR was recovered from a man aged 25 to 45 with glioma. Some clones in this sample may be carry-over from other donors' samples. The DNA reads TGCGCCAGCAGCCAAACAAGAACCGGCCACGAGCAGTACTTC. It is translated as CASSQTRTGHEQYF.